The rows below give T cell receptor beta chains drawn from one sample of a study of PD-L1 blockade in urothelial cancer. Only in-frame clones appear in the TCRdb table, and some are missing; sequencing was by immunoSEQ multiplex PCR. The data hold tens of thousands of clones, with 75% to 90% observed a single time. The sample was PBMCs, taken around atezolizumab (anti-PD-L1) treatment. These receptors came from a man in his fifties or sixties with urothelial cancer. CDR3s include the opening cysteine and the closing phenylalanine or tryptophan. D genes are given only for firm matches. Expanded clones are given a class, and other clones once, few, many or no size at all.

CDR3 protein	CDR3 DNA	V gene	J gene	clone size	D gene
CASSSTRTVSSYEQYF	TGTGCCAGCAGTTCAACTAGGACAGTCAGCTCCTACGAGCAGTACTTC	TRBV11-2	TRBJ2-7	NA	NA
CASSRATEAFF	TGTGCCAGCAGCCGAGCCACTGAAGCTTTCTTT	TRBV7-9	TRBJ1-1	once	NA
CASSDDRGEAKNIQYF	TGCGCCAGCAGTGATGACAGGGGGGAGGCCAAAAACATTCAGTACTTC	TRBV10-2	TRBJ2-4	NA	TRBD1
CASSRTGQEGGYNSPLHF	TGTGCCAGCAGCCGGACGGGACAGGAAGGCGGCTATAATTCACCCCTCCACTTT	TRBV27	TRBJ1-6	NA	TRBD1
CAWRIKLAGLETQYF	TGTGCCTGGAGAATTAAACTAGCCGGTCTGGAGACCCAGTACTTC	TRBV30	TRBJ2-5	few	NA
CASSQDRVYEKLFF	TGTGCCAGCAGCCAAGATCGGGTTTATGAAAAACTGTTTTTT	TRBV14	TRBJ1-4	once	NA
CSATLVDTQYF	TGCAGTGCAACTCTAGTGGATACGCAGTATTTT	TRBV20-1	TRBJ2-3	NA	NA
CASSYSRTGVSYGYTF	TGTGCCAGCAGTTACTCCAGGACAGGGGTTAGTTATGGCTACACCTTC	TRBV6-5	TRBJ1-2	NA	TRBD1
CASSLARGRQTEAFF	TGTGCCAGCAGCTTGGCTCGGGGGAGGCAAACTGAAGCTTTCTTT	TRBV5-8	TRBJ1-1	NA	NA
CASGLDISGARSGANVLTF	TGTGCTAGTGGTTTGGATATTAGCGGGGCTCGCTCTGGGGCCAACGTCCTGACTTTC	TRBV12-5	TRBJ2-6	NA	TRBD2
CASSLGAGFYNEQFF	TGCGCCAGCAGCCTCGGAGCGGGGTTCTACAATGAGCAGTTCTTC	TRBV4-1	TRBJ2-1	NA	TRBD2
CATGWGQGGGTEAFF	TGTGCCACCGGATGGGGACAGGGCGGTGGCACTGAAGCTTTCTTT	TRBV10-3	TRBJ1-1	few	TRBD1
CASSIGGPGNTIYF	TGTGCCAGTAGTATCGGGGGGCCTGGAAACACCATATATTTT	TRBV19	TRBJ1-3	NA	NA
CAWGQYNEQFF	TGTGCCTGGGGACAGTACAATGAGCAGTTCTTC	TRBV30	TRBJ2-1	NA	NA
CASSPTGSQGEQYF	TGTGCCAGCAGCCCAACAGGTTCCCAGGGCGAGCAGTACTTC	TRBV5-6	TRBJ2-7	NA	NA
CASSAPEGGGPTGELFF	TGTGCCAGCAGTGCCCCGGAGGGGGGGGGCCCCACCGGGGAGCTGTTTTTT	TRBV6-1	TRBJ2-2	NA	NA
CASSQVREVHSGNTIYF	TGCGCCAGCAGCCAAGTCCGAGAGGTCCATTCTGGAAACACCATATATTTT	TRBV4-1	TRBJ1-3	NA	NA
CASSSYRVWDIQYF	TGTGCCAGCAGTTCCTACAGAGTTTGGGACATTCAGTACTTC	TRBV28	TRBJ2-4	NA	NA